This is a list of T cell receptor beta chains from one sample in a study of cytomegalovirus exposure and HLA in healthy donors. Some clones are missing from TCRdb's copy, which holds only in-frame ones; the method was immunoSEQ multiplex PCR. The data show some 120,000 clones, with around 72% seen just once and 8.2% held by the top ten. Sequenced material: PBMCs. The receptors derive from a middle-aged woman in good health and CMV-seropositive. Each CDR3 is given with its conserved first and last residue. The order of the fields is clone size, J gene, V gene, D gene, CDR3 protein, CDR3 DNA. The D gene is left open where the match is weak. Clone size is stated in some rows and not others, as once, few, many or a class when expanded.

- TRBJ1-2 TRBV6-6 TRBD1 CASSQGGQGSNYGYTF TGTGCCAGCAGCCAAGGAGGACAGGGCTCTAACTATGGCTACACCTTC
- TRBJ2-1 TRBV5-6 - CASSLGRYEQFF TGTGCCAGCAGCTTGGGGAGGTATGAGCAGTTCTTC
few TRBJ1-5 TRBV28 - CASSLDSTGGQPQHF TGTGCCAGCAGTTTAGACTCAACGGGGGGTCAGCCCCAGCATTTT
- TRBJ1-1 TRBV14 TRBD1 CASREQGKGATEAFF TGTGCCAGCAGAGAACAGGGGAAGGGGGCCACTGAAGCTTTCTTT
- TRBJ1-1 TRBV5-1 - CASSLDSYTEAFF TGCGCCAGCAGCTTGGACAGTTACACTGAAGCTTTCTTT
many TRBJ2-1 TRBV4-3 TRBD2 CASSQDELAGGAEQFF TGCGCCAGCAGCCAAGACGAGCTAGCCGGGGGGGCAGAGCAGTTCTTC
once TRBJ2-1 TRBV7-8 TRBD2 CASSSGGAYNEQFF TGTGCCAGCAGTTCGGGGGGTGCCTACAATGAGCAGTTCTTC
- TRBJ2-1 TRBV10-3 TRBD2 CAISESGLAGVSSYNEQFF TGTGCCATCAGTGAGTCGGGACTAGCGGGGGTTTCTAGCTACAATGAGCAGTTCTTC
- TRBJ1-1 TRBV6-1 - CASSAWGLSTEAFF TGTGCCAGCAGTGCATGGGGACTGTCCACTGAAGCTTTCTTT
- TRBJ2-1 TRBV7-3 - CASSLWWGGLNEQFF TGTGCCAGCAGCTTATGGTGGGGGGGCCTCAATGAGCAGTTCTTC
once TRBJ1-2 TRBV19 TRBD1 CASRLQGYGYTF TGTGCCAGTAGACTACAGGGGTATGGCTACACCTTC
- TRBJ2-2 TRBV4-3 - CASSPVLVPNTGELFF TGCGCCAGCAGCCCAGTCCTGGTGCCGAACACCGGGGAGCTGTTTTTT
once TRBJ2-7 TRBV9 TRBD1 CASSVGDRATYEQYF TGTGCCAGCAGCGTGGGGGACAGGGCTACCTACGAGCAGTACTTC
- TRBJ1-1 TRBV7-3 - CASSLGRMNTEAFF TGTGCCAGCAGCTTAGGCAGAATGAACACTGAAGCTTTCTTT
- TRBJ2-7 TRBV9 - CASSVSLAGYEQYF TGTGCCAGCAGCGTAAGTTTGGCGGGATACGAGCAGTACTTC
- TRBJ2-7 TRBV4-1 TRBD1 CASSHPGQDYEQYF TGCGCCAGCAGCCACCCGGGACAGGACTACGAGCAGTACTTC
- TRBJ1-5 TRBV5-4 TRBD1 CASSFGTGGQPQHF TGTGCCAGCAGCTTCGGGACAGGGGGTCAGCCCCAGCATTTT
- TRBJ1-1 TRBV9 - CASSVDPSDGTEAFF TGTGCCAGCAGCGTAGACCCCAGCGACGGCACTGAAGCTTTCTTT
- TRBJ1-2 TRBV7-2 - CASTIRQNYGYTF TGTGCCAGCACCATCCGACAGAACTATGGCTACACCTTC
- TRBJ2-3 TRBV14 - CASSPPGLFSNTQYF TGTGCCAGCAGTCCACCGGGACTTTTTTCGAATACGCAGTATTTT
- TRBJ2-7 TRBV5-1 - CASSLAGGHSSYEQYF TGCGCCAGCAGCTTGGCTGGCGGTCATAGCTCCTACGAGCAGTACTTC
- TRBJ2-7 TRBV29-1 - CSVGSSGVHEQYF TGCAGCGTTGGCTCTTCGGGGGTGCACGAGCAGTACTTC
- TRBJ2-3 TRBV5-1 - CASSLSLAGDTQYF TGCGCCAGCAGCTTGAGTCTCGCGGGAGATACGCAGTATTTT
- TRBJ2-5 TRBV5-6 - CASRRTGREQYF TGTGCCAGCAGACGGACAGGGCGGGAGCAGTACTTC
- TRBJ2-5 TRBV6-6 TRBD1 CASSYGDRGWETQYF TGTGCCAGCAGTTACGGGGACAGGGGATGGGAGACCCAGTACTTC
- TRBJ1-1 TRBV9 - CASSVDPENTEAFF TGTGCCAGCAGCGTAGACCCAGAAAACACTGAAGCTTTCTTT
- TRBJ1-5 TRBV7-8 TRBD1 CASSLGNRGGQPQHF TGTGCCAGCAGCTTAGGTAACAGGGGAGGTCAGCCCCAGCATTTT
- TRBJ2-7 TRBV13 - CASSSGQLNSYEQYF TGTGCCAGCAGCTCTGGACAGTTAAACTCCTACGAGCAGTACTTC
once TRBJ1-5 TRBV10-3 TRBD1 CAISEGIGQGKPQHF TGTGCCATCAGTGAGGGAATCGGACAGGGTAAACCCCAGCATTTT